This T cell receptor beta chain was found in a study of OX40 agonist ivuxolimab in advanced cancers. About the study: Head and neck, renal cell, melanoma or hepatocellular carcinoma were the cancers that dose-escalation patients had. Those enrolled were approximately 83% male, with a mean age of around 60 years and ages from roughly 20 to 90. Study-wide results and limits: The expanded peripheral T cells' antigen specificity was not determined.

Assay used: immunoSEQ multiplex PCR; TCRdb lists only in-frame clones, some missing. The data hold some 49,000 clones, with 88% observed a single time. The CDR3 loop spans 16 amino acids. V lost 0 bases, J lost 3 bases, and 13 bases lay in between. CDR1 is SGHNT, CDR2 YYREEE, per germline (reference sequence). With regard to this clone: Its antigen is not known.

This receptor was obtained from an adult with an advanced solid tumor such as melanoma, head and neck, liver or kidney cancer. The material sequenced was CD4+ or CD8+ T cells sorted from blood, taken in a trial of the OX40 agonist ivuxolimab. The rearrangement joins TRBV5-4 to TRBJ2-1; D ambiguous. CDR3 in amino acids: CASSLAGAASYNEQFF. The CDR3 DNA is TGTGCCAGCAGCTTGGCAGGTGCCGCGAGCTACAATGAGCAGTTCTTC. Filled out from reference TRBV5-4 and TRBJ2-1, the complete variable domain reads ETGVTQSPTHLIKTRGQQVTLRCSSQSGHNTVSWYQQALGQGPQFIFQYYREEENGRGNFPPRFSGLQFPNYSSELNVNALELDDSALYLCASSLAGAASYNEQFFGPGTRLTVL.